These 18 T cell receptor beta chains were sequenced from one sample in a study of CXCR3-negative and CXCR3-positive naive CD8 T cells. The method, 5' RACE with UMI labels, was used to prepare the TRB cDNA libraries. TCRdb reprocessed the 5' RACE reads, keeping one entry per CDR3 protein, no DNA. The sample totals tens of thousands of distinct CDR3 sequences. Sequenced material: naive CXCR3- CD8+ T cells from blood. Subset here: CD45RO-CCR7+CD27+CD95- naive CD8+ T cells lacking CXCR3 (TNR3-). Every receptor here comes from a human donor in good health. Some clones in this sample may be carry-over from other donors' samples.

This chain joins TRBV7-3 and TRBJ2-2; TCRdb picks TRBD2, but there is no DNA to check that call. The length of the CDR3 is 18 residues. Germline values: CDR1 SGHTA, CDR2 FQGTGA. Here the CDR3 reads CASSLLPSKYSNTGELFF.

The chain joins TRBV11-2 to TRBJ2-5. CDR1 SGHAT and CDR2 FQNNGV come from the germline V gene. The CDR3 sequence is 13 residues long. The CDR3 spells CASSLGRWETQYF.

The chain employs TRBV5-1 and TRBJ2-2; without DNA, the TCRdb call of TRBD2 cannot be checked. CDR1 is SGHRS and CDR2 is YFSETQ in the germline V gene. This CDR3 has 18 amino acids. This CDR3 is CASSLVTSGNLLAGELFF.

The genes are TRBV29-1 and TRBJ1-2; checking the TCRdb D call of TRBD1 is not possible without DNA. The CDR3 totals 13 residues. Germline V gene sequence: CDR1 SQVTM, CDR2 ANQGSEA. CDR3 in amino acids: CSVEEGGNYGYTF.

The genes are TRBV7-9 and TRBJ2-7; TCRdb outputs TRBD1, but without DNA this stays unchecked. The germline CDR1 and CDR2 sequences are SEHNR and FQNEAQ (reference sequence). This CDR3 is 14 amino acids long. CDR3: CASSLERGGYEQYF.

The CDR3: CASSLGEGGEQYF. The genes are TRBV4-1 and TRBJ2-7; TCRdb's D call of TRBD1 is untestable without DNA. CDR1 is MGHRA and CDR2 is YSYEKL in the germline V gene. The CDR3 runs to 13 residues.

This chain links TRBV28 with TRBJ2-3; TCRdb's assignment of TRBD1 cannot be checked, as there is no DNA. Germline V gene lookup returns CDR1 MDHEN and CDR2 SYDVKM. The CDR3 loop spans 14 amino acids. The CDR3 reads CASSFRSGIDTQYF.

The V call is TRBV7-8, the J call TRBJ2-3. This CDR3 contains 15 residues. Germline lookup yields CDR1 SGHVS and CDR2 FQNEAQ. The CDR3 sequence: CASSLEGTSTDTQYF.

The chain is built from TRBV27 and TRBJ1-5; TCRdb's D call, TRBD1, is unchecked because there is no DNA. Germline V gene data show CDR1 as MNHEY and CDR2 as SMNVEV (reference sequence). The CDR3 loop spans 13 amino acids. The chain's CDR3 is CASSGQDNQPQHF.

The V gene is TRBV19, the J gene TRBJ2-1; TCRdb picks TRBD2, but there is no DNA to check that call. The germline gives CDR1 LNHDA, CDR2 SQIVND (reference sequence). The CDR3 spans 15 residues. Here the CDR3 reads CASTYGLAGGNEQFF.

This sequence joins TRBV7-9 and TRBJ2-1; the D call from TCRdb, TRBD1, cannot be confirmed without DNA. Looked up from germline, CDR1 is SEHNR and CDR2 is FQNEAQ (reference sequence). CDR3 length: 13 amino acids. The CDR3 region is CASSLGQHNEQFF. The entire variable domain, with the rest obtained from reference TRBV7-9 and TRBJ2-1, is as follows: DTGVSQNPRHKITKRGQNVTFRCDPISEHNRLYWYRQTLGQGPEFLTYFQNEAQLEKSRLLSDRFSAERPKGSFSTLEIQRTEQGDSAMYLCASSLGQHNEQFFGPGTRLTVL.

The chain is built from TRBV3-1 and TRBJ2-7; the TCRdb call, TRBD1, lacks DNA for checking. Germline V gives CDR1 LGHDT, CDR2 YNNKEL (reference sequence). This CDR3 spans 15 amino acids. This CDR3 is CASSQDRGRAYEQYF.

V gene TRBV29-1 combines with J gene TRBJ2-7; without DNA, the TCRdb call of TRBD2 cannot be checked. This CDR3 contains 15 residues. Germline V gives CDR1 SQVTM, CDR2 ANQGSEA. The CDR3 reads CSVEGLPGLRYEQYF.

The rearrangement joins TRBV5-1 to TRBJ1-1. CDR3 length: 16 amino acids. Germline CDR1 is SGHRS and CDR2 is YFSETQ. The CDR3 here is CASSSFGNSMNTEAFF.

The chain combines TRBV29-1 with TRBJ2-1. The CDR3 spans 13 residues. The germline gives CDR1 SQVTM, CDR2 ANQGSEA. CDR3 residues: CSVGSSSYNEQFF.

The chain combines TRBV29-1 with TRBJ2-2; the TCRdb D gene call, TRBD2, has no DNA to confirm it. CDR1 and CDR2 from the germline V gene are SQVTM and ANQGSEA. The CDR3 is 17 amino acids. The CDR3 protein is CSVYLYDSGGNTGELFF.

This chain joins TRBV7-9 and TRBJ1-4; TCRdb's assignment of TRBD1 cannot be checked, as there is no DNA. This CDR3 region has 15 residues. Germline CDR1 and CDR2: SEHNR and FQNEAQ (reference sequence). The CDR3: CARSHPDRVQEKLFF.

The gene calls are TRBV29-1 and TRBJ2-7. Germline-derived CDR1 and CDR2 are SQVTM and ANQGSEA. CDR3 length equals 11 residues. CDR3 region: CSVLGAYEQYF.